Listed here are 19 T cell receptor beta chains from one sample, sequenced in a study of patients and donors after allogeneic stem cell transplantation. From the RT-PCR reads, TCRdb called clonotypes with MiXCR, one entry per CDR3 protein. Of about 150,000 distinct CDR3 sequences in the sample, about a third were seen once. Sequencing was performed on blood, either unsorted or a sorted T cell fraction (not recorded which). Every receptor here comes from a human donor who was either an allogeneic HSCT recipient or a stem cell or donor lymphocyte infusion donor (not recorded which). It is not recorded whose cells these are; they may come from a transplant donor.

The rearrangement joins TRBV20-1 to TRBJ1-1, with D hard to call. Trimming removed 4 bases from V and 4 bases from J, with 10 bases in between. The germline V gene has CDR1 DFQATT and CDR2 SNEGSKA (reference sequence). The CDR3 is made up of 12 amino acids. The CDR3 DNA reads TGCAGTGCTACCCGGACCCGCACTGAAGCTTTCTTT. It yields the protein CSATRTRTEAFF.

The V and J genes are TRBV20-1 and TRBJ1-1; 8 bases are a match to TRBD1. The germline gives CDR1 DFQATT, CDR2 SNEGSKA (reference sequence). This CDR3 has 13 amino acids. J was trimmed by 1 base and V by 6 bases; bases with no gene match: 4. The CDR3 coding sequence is TGCAGTGCCCAGGGGGCCGCGAACACTGAAGCTTTCTTT. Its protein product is CSAQGAANTEAFF.

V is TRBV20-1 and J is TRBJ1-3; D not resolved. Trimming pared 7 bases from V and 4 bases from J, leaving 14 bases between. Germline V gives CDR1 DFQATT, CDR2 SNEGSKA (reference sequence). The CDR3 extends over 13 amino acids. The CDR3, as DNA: TGCAGTGGAGTGGCAGGCGGCGGAAACACCATATATTTT. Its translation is CSGVAGGGNTIYF.

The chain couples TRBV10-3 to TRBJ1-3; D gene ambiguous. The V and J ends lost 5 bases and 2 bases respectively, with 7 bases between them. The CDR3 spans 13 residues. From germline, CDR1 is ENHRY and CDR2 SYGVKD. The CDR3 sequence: CAISLTAGNTIYF. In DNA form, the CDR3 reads TGTGCCATCAGTCTGACGGCTGGAAACACCATATATTTT.

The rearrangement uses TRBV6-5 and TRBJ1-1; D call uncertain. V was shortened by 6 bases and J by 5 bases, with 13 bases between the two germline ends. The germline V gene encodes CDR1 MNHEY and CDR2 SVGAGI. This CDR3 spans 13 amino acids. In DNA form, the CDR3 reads TGTGCCAGCAGCGGCGGATCTGGGACTGAAGCTTTCTTT. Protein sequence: CASSGGSGTEAFF.

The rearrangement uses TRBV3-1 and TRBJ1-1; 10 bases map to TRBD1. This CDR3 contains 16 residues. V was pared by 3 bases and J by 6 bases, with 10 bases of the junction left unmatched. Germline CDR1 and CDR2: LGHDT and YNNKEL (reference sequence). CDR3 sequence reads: CASSHFWTGGSSEAFF. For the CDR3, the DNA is TGTGCCAGCAGCCACTTTTGGACAGGGGGTTCTTCTGAAGCTTTCTTT.

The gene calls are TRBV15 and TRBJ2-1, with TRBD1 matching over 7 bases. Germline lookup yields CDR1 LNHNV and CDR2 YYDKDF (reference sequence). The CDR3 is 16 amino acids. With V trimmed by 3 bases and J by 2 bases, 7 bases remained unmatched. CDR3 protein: CATSREQGFTYNEQFF. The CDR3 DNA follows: TGTGCCACCAGCAGGGAACAGGGGTTCACCTACAATGAGCAGTTCTTC.

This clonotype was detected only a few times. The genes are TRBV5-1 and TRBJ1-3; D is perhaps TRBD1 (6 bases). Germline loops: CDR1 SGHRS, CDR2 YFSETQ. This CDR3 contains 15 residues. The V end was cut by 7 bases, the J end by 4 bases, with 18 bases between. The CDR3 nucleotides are TGCGCCAGCGGACCGGAGGGGGTATCGGGAAACACCATATATTTT. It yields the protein CASGPEGVSGNTIYF. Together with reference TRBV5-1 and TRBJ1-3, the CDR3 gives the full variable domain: KAGVTQTPRYLIKTRGQQVTLSCSPISGHRSVSWYQQTPGQGLQFLFEYFSETQRNKGNFPGRFSGRQFSNSRSEMNVSTLELGDSALYLCASGPEGVSGNTIYFGEGSWLTVV.

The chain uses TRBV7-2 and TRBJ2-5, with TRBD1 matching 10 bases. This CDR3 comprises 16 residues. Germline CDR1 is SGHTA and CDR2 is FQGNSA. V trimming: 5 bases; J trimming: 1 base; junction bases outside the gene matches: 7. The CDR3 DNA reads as TGTGCCAGCAGCAACGCCGGGACAGGGGCCCAAGAGACCCAGTACTTC. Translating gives CASSNAGTGAQETQYF. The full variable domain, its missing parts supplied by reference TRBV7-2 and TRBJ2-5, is GAGVSQSPSNKVTEKGKDVELRCDPISGHTALYWYRQSLGQGLEFLIYFQGNSAPDKSGLPSDRFSAERTGGSVSTLTIQRTQQEDSAVYLCASSNAGTGAQETQYFGPGTRLLVL.

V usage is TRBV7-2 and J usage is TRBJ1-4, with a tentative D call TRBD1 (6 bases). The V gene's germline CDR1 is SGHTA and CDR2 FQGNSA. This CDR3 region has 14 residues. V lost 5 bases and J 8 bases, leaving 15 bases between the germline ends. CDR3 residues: CASSPTGRVEKLFF. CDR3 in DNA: TGTGCCAGCAGCCCAACAGGGAGGGTCGAAAAACTGTTTTTT.

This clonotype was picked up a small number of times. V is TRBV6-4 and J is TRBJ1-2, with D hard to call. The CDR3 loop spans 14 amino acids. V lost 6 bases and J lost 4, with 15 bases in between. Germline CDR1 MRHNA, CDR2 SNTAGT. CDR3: CASRMDGLSYGYTF. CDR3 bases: TGTGCCAGCAGGATGGACGGACTCAGCTATGGCTACACCTTC.

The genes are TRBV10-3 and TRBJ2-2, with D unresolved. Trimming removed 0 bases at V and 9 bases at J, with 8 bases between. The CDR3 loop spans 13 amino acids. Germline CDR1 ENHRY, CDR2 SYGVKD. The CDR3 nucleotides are TGTGCCATCAGTGAGTCCGGCGGCAGGGAGCTGTTTTTT. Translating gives CAISESGGRELFF.

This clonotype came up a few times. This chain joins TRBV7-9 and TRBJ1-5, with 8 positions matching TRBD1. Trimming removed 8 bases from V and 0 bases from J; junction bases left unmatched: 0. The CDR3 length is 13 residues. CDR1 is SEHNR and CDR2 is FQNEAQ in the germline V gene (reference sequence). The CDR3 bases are TGTGCCAGCGACAGGGGTAGCAATCAGCCCCAGCATTTT. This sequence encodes CASDRGSNQPQHF.

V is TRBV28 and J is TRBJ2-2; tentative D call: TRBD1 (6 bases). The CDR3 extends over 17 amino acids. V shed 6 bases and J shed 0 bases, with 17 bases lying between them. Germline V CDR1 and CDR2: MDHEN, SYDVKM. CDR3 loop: CASRPIQGLTNTGELFF. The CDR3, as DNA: TGTGCCAGCAGACCTATACAGGGCCTCACGAACACCGGGGAGCTGTTTTTT.

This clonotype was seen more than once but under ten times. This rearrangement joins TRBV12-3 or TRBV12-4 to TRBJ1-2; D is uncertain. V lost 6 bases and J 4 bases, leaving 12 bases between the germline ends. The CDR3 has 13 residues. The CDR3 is CASRSDPGYGYTF. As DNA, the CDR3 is TGTGCCAGCAGATCGGATCCGGGCTATGGCTACACCTTC.

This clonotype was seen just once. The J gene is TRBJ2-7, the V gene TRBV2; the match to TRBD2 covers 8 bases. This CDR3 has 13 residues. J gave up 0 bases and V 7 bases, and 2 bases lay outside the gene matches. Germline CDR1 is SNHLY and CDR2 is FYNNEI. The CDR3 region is CASNGGDSYEQYV. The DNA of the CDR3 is TGTGCCAGCAACGGGGGGGACTCCTACGAGCAGTACGTC.

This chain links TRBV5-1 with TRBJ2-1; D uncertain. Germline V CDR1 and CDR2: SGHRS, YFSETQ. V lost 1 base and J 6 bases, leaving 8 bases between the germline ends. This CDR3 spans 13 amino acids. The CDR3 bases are TGCGCCAGCAGCTTGCAGAGGTCCAATGAGCAGTTCTTC. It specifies CASSLQRSNEQFF.

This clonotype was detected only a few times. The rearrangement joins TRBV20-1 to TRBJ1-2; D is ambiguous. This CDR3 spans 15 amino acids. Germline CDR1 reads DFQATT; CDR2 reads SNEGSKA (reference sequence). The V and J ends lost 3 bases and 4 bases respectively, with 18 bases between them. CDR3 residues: CSASGSGSLPYGYTF. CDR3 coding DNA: TGCAGTGCTAGCGGATCCGGGTCCCTCCCCTATGGCTACACCTTC.

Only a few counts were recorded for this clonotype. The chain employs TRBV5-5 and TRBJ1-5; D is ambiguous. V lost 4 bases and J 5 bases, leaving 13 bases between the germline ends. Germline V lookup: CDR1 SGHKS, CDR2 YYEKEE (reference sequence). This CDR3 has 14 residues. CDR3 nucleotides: TGTGCCAGCAGCCTAGAAGGGATGGATCAGCCCCAGCATTTT. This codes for CASSLEGMDQPQHF.